A single sample gave rise to the 9 T cell receptor beta chains below, sequenced in a study of beta chain features in type 1 diabetes. The entirety of the isolated RNA underwent reverse transcription, so expressed TCRB transcripts were sequenced. Some clones are missing from TCRdb's copy, which holds only in-frame ones; the method was immunoSEQ multiplex PCR. Counted here are under 250,000 clones, around a quarter occurring once; the ten biggest clones make up under 5%. Specimen: central memory CD4+ T cells from blood. These receptors came from a man aged 30-40 years in good health.

This clone was seen more than once but under ten times. The chain links TRBV7-2 to TRBJ2-5; the D call may be TRBD1 or TRBD2 (5 bases each). V lost 3 bases, J lost 1 base, and 12 bases lay in between. CDR1 SGHTA and CDR2 FQGNSA come from the germline V gene. CDR3 length: 15 residues. CDR3 coding DNA: TGTGCCAGCAGCTTCGTCGGGACCCCCCAAGAGACCCAGTACTTC. It specifies CASSFVGTPQETQYF.

This clone was seen only a few times. The chain is built from TRBV7-2 and TRBJ2-7; D remains unclear. Germline CDR1 and CDR2: SGHTA and FQGNSA. CDR3 length equals 11 residues. The V end was cut by 4 bases, the J end by 4 bases, with 5 bases between. Here the CDR3 DNA reads TGTGCCAGCAGCTCCTGGTACGAGCAGTACTTC. Translating gives CASSSWYEQYF. The full variable domain, with the rest looked up from reference TRBV7-2 and TRBJ2-7, is GAGVSQSPSNKVTEKGKDVELRCDPISGHTALYWYRQSLGQGLEFLIYFQGNSAPDKSGLPSDRFSAERTGGSVSTLTIQRTQQEDSAVYLCASSSWYEQYFGPGTRLTVT.

This clone appeared a few times. The rearrangement links TRBV5-4 to TRBJ2-1; TRBD2 matches 13 bases. The CDR3 extends over 16 amino acids. Trimming took 5 bases from V and 2 from J; bases not matched to a gene: 4. Germline CDR1 is SGHNT and CDR2 is YYREEE (reference sequence). The CDR3 reads CASRLAGGPPYNEQFF. The CDR3 DNA reads as TGTGCCAGCAGACTAGCGGGGGGGCCCCCCTACAATGAGCAGTTCTTC.

The rearrangement links TRBV9 to TRBJ2-3; D is uncertain. Germline V gene lookup returns CDR1 SGDLS and CDR2 YYNGEE. V shed 0 bases and J shed 4 bases, with 3 bases lying between them. This CDR3 has 12 amino acids. CDR3 sequence reads: CASSVGSDTQYF. The CDR3 DNA reads as TGTGCCAGCAGCGTAGGATCAGATACGCAGTATTTT.

There are a few counts of this clone. This rearrangement joins TRBV7-2 to TRBJ1-1; no clear D gene. V was pared by 4 bases and J by 6 bases, with 12 bases between. From germline, CDR1 is SGHTA and CDR2 FQGNSA. The CDR3 extends over 13 amino acids. The CDR3, as DNA: TGTGCCAGCAGCTCCATAACATACGCTGAAGCTTTCTTT. Its translation is CASSSITYAEAFF.

This clone was seen only a few times. This chain uses TRBV2 with TRBJ2-7; 8 bases are a match to TRBD1. The trim removed 4 bases at V and 0 bases at J, leaving 11 bases unmatched. The germline gives CDR1 SNHLY, CDR2 FYNNEI. CDR3 length equals 17 residues. CDR3 sequence: CASSVDRGRDGSYEQYF. The CDR3 region has the DNA TGTGCCAGCAGTGTTGACAGGGGCAGGGACGGCTCCTACGAGCAGTACTTC.

There are a few counts of this clone. V gene TRBV7-2 combines with J gene TRBJ2-6, with no clear D. The CDR3 covers 13 residues. Trimming removed 3 bases at V and 2 bases at J, with 2 bases between. Per germline, CDR1 SGHTA and CDR2 FQGNSA. The CDR3 sequence: CASSFPGANVLTF. The CDR3 coding sequence is TGTGCCAGCAGCTTCCCTGGGGCCAACGTCCTGACTTTC.

This clone was counted between two and nine times. The chain recombines TRBV6-6 with TRBJ2-3; no firm D call. The CDR3 spans 15 residues. The germline V and J ends were trimmed by 6 bases and 2 bases, with 15 bases remaining between them. Looked up from germline, CDR1 is MNHNY and CDR2 is SVGAGI (reference sequence). As DNA, the CDR3 is TGTGCCAGCAGCAACGGCAGGAGATTCACAGATACGCAGTATTTT. Encoded protein: CASSNGRRFTDTQYF.

This clone has just a few counts. Other DNA variants within this sample encode the same CDR3. This sequence joins TRBV28 and TRBJ2-7, with D possibly matching TRBD2 (6 bases). V was trimmed by 6 bases and J by 4 bases, leaving 10 bases between them. This CDR3 comprises 12 residues. Looked up from germline, CDR1 is MDHEN and CDR2 is SYDVKM. CDR3: CASRPGGYEQYF. CDR3 in DNA: TGTGCCAGCAGGCCCGGGGGTTACGAGCAGTACTTC.